Listed here are 14 T cell receptor beta chains from one sample, sequenced in a study of T cells after yellow fever vaccination. TCRdb reanalysed the 5' RACE reads using MiXCR and keeps one entry per CDR3 protein. This sample has about 160,000 distinct CDR3 sequences, with around 7.2% found just once. Here the sequenced sample was CD4+ T cells sorted from PBMCs, taken roughly 5 days after the first yellow fever vaccination. These receptors came from a man aged 18-30 years who received the YFV17D yellow fever vaccine.

This clonotype was counted at least ten times. The J gene is TRBJ2-3, the V gene TRBV7-3; D tentatively reads TRBD1 or TRBD2 (6 bases each). The CDR3 covers 14 residues. CDR1 SGHTA and CDR2 FQGTGA come from the germline V gene. V lost 3 bases and J lost 4, with 11 bases in between. The CDR3 DNA reads TGTGCCAGCAGCTTCCTGGGGGGCTCAGATACGCAGTATTTT. As protein: CASSFLGGSDTQYF.

This clonotype was found a few times. The CDR3 DNA follows: TGTGCCAGCAGCTTATCGGCGGTCAGCGATGAGCAGTTCTTC. This codes for CASSLSAVSDEQFF. The V and J genes are TRBV7-8 and TRBJ2-1; D call uncertain. The CDR3 sequence is 14 residues long. V lost 2 bases, J lost 8 bases, and 13 bases lay in between. The germline CDR1 and CDR2 sequences are SGHVS and FQNEAQ.

This clonotype was found many times. This sequence joins TRBV10-3 and TRBJ2-7; TRBD1 aligns across 11 bases. Trimming at V came to 10 bases and at J to 6 bases, leaving 5 bases not matched to a gene. The CDR3 extends over 12 amino acids. Germline V gene data show CDR1 as ENHRY and CDR2 as SYGVKD. Here the CDR3 reads CATVDRGLEQYF. The CDR3 DNA reads as TGTGCCACAGTGGACAGGGGGCTCGAGCAGTACTTC.

This clonotype was found many times. V usage is TRBV12-3 or TRBV12-4 and J usage is TRBJ2-3; D gene ambiguous. The CDR3 is made up of 14 amino acids. Trimming pared 3 bases from V and 5 bases from J, leaving 12 bases between. The chain's CDR3 is CASSFSNTRDTQYF. The CDR3 DNA sequence: TGTGCCAGCAGTTTTAGCAACACAAGAGATACGCAGTATTTT.

This clonotype was counted at least ten times. The J gene is TRBJ2-7, the V gene TRBV5-5, with a possible D match to TRBD1 (5 bases). With 2 bases removed from V and 6 bases from J, the gap between germline ends came to 9 bases. CDR1 and CDR2 from the germline V gene are SGHKS and YYEKEE (reference sequence). The CDR3 consists of 12 residues. For the CDR3, the DNA is TGTGCCAGCAGCTTCTCTGGGGCCGAGCAGTACTTC. Translated: CASSFSGAEQYF.

The CDR3 sequence: CASSPQTGRGDNYGYTF. CDR3 DNA sequence: TGTGCCAGCAGCCCCCAGACAGGGAGAGGGGATAACTATGGCTACACCTTC. The chain has TRBV7-2 and TRBJ1-2; 7 bases map to TRBD1. The CDR3 contains 17 residues. The V segment lost 5 bases and the J segment 1 base; nucleotides outside the gene matches: 13. Germline V CDR1 and CDR2: SGHTA, FQGNSA.

The V gene is TRBV19, the J gene TRBJ1-2; a possible D gene is TRBD1 (5 bases). V lost 3 bases and J lost 6, with 5 bases in between. The germline V gene has CDR1 LNHDA and CDR2 SQIVND (reference sequence). There are 11 residues in the CDR3. CDR3 nucleotide sequence: TGTGCCAGTAGTATCAGGGATGGCTACACCTTC. This encodes CASSIRDGYTF.

This clonotype was seen at least ten times. The V and J genes are TRBV5-4 and TRBJ2-5; D gene uncertain. V lost 4 bases and J 0 bases, leaving 4 bases between the germline ends. The CDR3 has 12 amino acids. Germline CDR1 SGHNT, CDR2 YYREEE (reference sequence). CDR3: CASSRYQETQYF. CDR3 in DNA: TGTGCCAGCAGCCGGTACCAAGAGACCCAGTACTTC. Using reference TRBV5-4 and TRBJ2-5 for the parts outside the CDR3, the full variable domain is ETGVTQSPTHLIKTRGQQVTLRCSSQSGHNTVSWYQQALGQGPQFIFQYYREEENGRGNFPPRFSGLQFPNYSSELNVNALELDDSALYLCASSRYQETQYFGPGTRLLVL.

A note on this clonotype: A much larger clonotype is one base distant, so this may be a read error. The chain uses TRBV6-5 and TRBJ2-5, with unresolved D. V dropped 6 bases and J dropped 9 bases, with 14 bases sitting between them. Germline CDR1 reads MNHEY; CDR2 reads SVGAGI. The CDR3 consists of 12 residues. The CDR3 DNA reads as TGTGCCAGCAGAGTCGACCGTGGGTCCCAGTACTTC. Translated, it gives CASRVDRGSQYF.

There are a few counts of this clonotype. J is TRBJ2-7 and V is TRBV5-8, with TRBD1 matching over 7 bases. The V segment lost 2 bases and the J segment 4 bases; nucleotides outside the gene matches: 3. The CDR3 extends over 13 amino acids. Germline V CDR1 and CDR2: SGHTS, YDEGEE. The CDR3 DNA follows: TGTGCCAGCAGCTTTGACAGGGTGTACGAGCAGTACGTC. Encoded protein: CASSFDRVYEQYV.

The rearrangement joins TRBV4-3 to TRBJ1-1, with D possibly matching TRBD1 (5 bases). This CDR3 is 15 amino acids long. Trimming removed 3 bases from V and 4 bases from J, with 15 bases in between. CDR1 LGHNA and CDR2 YSLEER come from the germline V gene. The DNA of the CDR3 is TGCGCCAGCAGCCAGGCGACGGCGGGGGGCACTGAAGCTTTCTTT. Translation gives CASSQATAGGTEAFF.

This clonotype was seen many times. This sequence joins TRBV18 and TRBJ2-4; possible D gene TRBD2, 5 bases. The V end lost 4 bases, the J end lost 5 bases, and 15 bases lay between the germline ends. The CDR3 has 15 residues. Germline CDR1 KGHSH, CDR2 LQKENI. CDR3 in DNA: TGTGCCAGCTCACTCCCCCGGGGTCCAGAAAACATTCAGTACTTC. It codes for CASSLPRGPENIQYF.

Ten or more counts support this clonotype. This chain connects TRBV24-1 to TRBJ2-1, with D maybe TRBD2 (6 bases). V lost 9 bases, J lost 5 bases, and 16 bases lay in between. The CDR3 has 14 residues. Germline lookup yields CDR1 KGHDR and CDR2 SFDVKD. The chain's CDR3 is CATRKWGDDNEQFF. The CDR3 DNA reads TGTGCCACCCGTAAGTGGGGGGACGACAATGAGCAGTTCTTC.

The table lists this clonotype with many counts. The V gene is TRBV10-1, the J gene TRBJ2-2; 8 bases line up with TRBD1. Germline V CDR1 and CDR2: WNHNN, SYGVQD (reference sequence). With 0 bases clipped from V and 4 bases from J, the junction kept 4 bases outside the gene matches. The CDR3 has 16 amino acids. This chain's CDR3 is CASSESPGGFTGELFF. CDR3 nucleotide sequence: TGCGCCAGCAGTGAGTCCCCAGGGGGCTTCACCGGGGAGCTGTTTTTT.